This T cell receptor beta chain was recovered during a study of breast tumors, draining lymph nodes, adjacent tissues. Samples came from axillary lymph nodes draining the breast cancer. This clonotype was detected ten times or more. This CDR3 is 13 amino acids long. V was shortened by 2 bases and J by 2 bases, with 6 bases between the two germline ends. A single record per CDR3 protein comes from TCRdb applying MiXCR to the multiplex PCR reads. In the table there are about 110,000 distinct CDR3 sequences, 30% of which are singletons. The receptor's source is a female donor with breast cancer. Some clones in this sample may be carry-over from other donors' samples. The material sequenced was axillary lymph node tissue. V is TRBV12-3 or TRBV12-4 and J is TRBJ1-2; D ambiguous. CDR3 coding DNA: TGTGCCAGCAGTTTAAAAGCCAACTATGGCTACACCTTC. Translating gives CASSLKANYGYTF.